This entry concerns a single T cell receptor (beta chain). The antigen is not known. The repertoire was sequenced with immunoSEQ multiplex PCR; TCRdb's copy has only in-frame clones and lacks some. The sample includes more than 3,500 clones, roughly 80% of them seen just once. Graft tissue processing released intraepithelial and lamina propria lymphocytes. This specimen comes from a study of graft-versus-host responses after intestinal transplantation. Study-wide findings and caveats: An association linked early post-transplant HvG declines with peak circulating GvH clone levels.

V lost 4 bases and J 1 base, leaving 7 bases between the germline ends. Germline values: CDR1 SGHDT, CDR2 YYEEEE. CDR3 length: 13 amino acids. The specimen was ileum tissue, collected 9 days after transplant. The clonotype comes from a human patient who received an intestinal transplant, so some T cells may come from the graft donor. The chain recombines TRBV5-6 with TRBJ2-3; D ambiguous. The CDR3 DNA follows: TGTGCCAGCAGCACGGACCGCACAGATACGCAGTATTTT. Encoded protein: CASSTDRTDTQYF.